This T cell receptor (beta chain) was sequenced for a study of blood T cell repertoires in COVID-19. About the research overall: From T cells, B-cell-depleted T cells, or PBMCs came the material, which was cDNA or gDNA.

Germline CDR1 LGHDT, CDR2 YNNKEL (reference sequence). The CDR3 is 13 amino acids. Trimming cost V 2 bases and J 1 base, with 5 bases left between them. Seattle researchers signed up patients amid active infection and tracked them longitudinally. Assay used: immunoSEQ multiplex PCR; TCRdb lists only in-frame clones, some missing. The table lists under 250,000 clones, roughly 82% of them singletons. The TCR sequence derives from a woman aged 80 or over with COVID-19, enrolled during active disease. The J gene is TRBJ1-1, the V gene TRBV3-1 (or the pseudogene TRBV3-2); unclear D gene. What was sequenced was peripheral blood. As DNA, the CDR3 is TGTGCCAGCAGCCAATATTCGAACACTGAAGCTTTCTTT. This gives the protein CASSQYSNTEAFF.